The clone carrying this TCR beta chain came up once. Antigen unknown. Researchers ran the PCR with 60 Vbeta and 13 Jbeta primers. Original handling: Later work found approximately 80 million unique TCR beta chains, with 9 million to 13 million shared. The data were produced by immunoSEQ multiplex PCR, yet TCRdb's version contains in-frame clones alone and is incomplete. That table gives V, J and clone size, and the DNA gave D and trimming. Among about 45,000 clones listed, approximately 78% were seen once. This CDR3 has 10 amino acids. Germline CDR1 DFQATT, CDR2 SNEGSKA (reference sequence). V shed 1 base and J shed 10 bases, with 7 bases lying between them. This record belongs to a study of cytomegalovirus exposure and HLA in healthy donors. The study's findings and limits: V segments that were indistinguishable, TRBV6-2 and TRBV6-3 among them, were omitted from analysis. Accurate prediction of most subjects' HLA-A and HLA-B alleles from TCR beta sequences was reported. A later analysis reportedly identified an Asian-associated ancestry cluster as carrying fewer N-insertions than the roughly 670-donor mean.

Sample: PBMCs. This chain uses TRBV20-1 with TRBJ1-1; no firm D call. This receptor was taken from a woman in her twenties or thirties in good health and CMV-seronegative. The CDR3 loop is CSARAGRAFF. DNA for the CDR3: TGCAGTGCTAGAGCGGGGAGAGCTTTCTTT.